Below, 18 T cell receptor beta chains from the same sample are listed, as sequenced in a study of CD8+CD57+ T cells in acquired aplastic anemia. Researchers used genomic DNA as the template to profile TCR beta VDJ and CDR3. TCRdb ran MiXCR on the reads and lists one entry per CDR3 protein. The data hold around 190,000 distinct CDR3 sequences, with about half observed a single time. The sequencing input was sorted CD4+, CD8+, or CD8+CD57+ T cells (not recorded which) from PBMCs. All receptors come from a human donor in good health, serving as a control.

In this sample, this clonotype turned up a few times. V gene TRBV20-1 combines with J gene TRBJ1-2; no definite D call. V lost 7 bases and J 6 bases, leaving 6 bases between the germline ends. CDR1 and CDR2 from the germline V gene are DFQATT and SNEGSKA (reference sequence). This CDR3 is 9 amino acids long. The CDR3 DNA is TGCAGTGGCGGAGATGGCTACACCTTC. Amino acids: CSGGDGYTF.

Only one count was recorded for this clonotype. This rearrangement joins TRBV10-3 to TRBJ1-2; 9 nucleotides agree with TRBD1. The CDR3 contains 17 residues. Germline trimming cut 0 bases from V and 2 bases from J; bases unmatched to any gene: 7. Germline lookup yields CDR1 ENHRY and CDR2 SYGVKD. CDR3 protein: CAISESGTGSSNYGYTF. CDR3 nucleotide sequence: TGTGCCATCAGTGAGTCCGGGACAGGGTCCTCAAACTATGGCTACACCTTC.

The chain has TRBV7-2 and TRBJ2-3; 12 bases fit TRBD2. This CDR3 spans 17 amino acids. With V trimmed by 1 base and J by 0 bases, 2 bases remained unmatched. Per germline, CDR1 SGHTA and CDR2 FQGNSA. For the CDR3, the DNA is TGTGCCAGCAGCTTAGGGACTAGCGGGGTAAGCACAGATACGCAGTATTTT. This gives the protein CASSLGTSGVSTDTQYF.

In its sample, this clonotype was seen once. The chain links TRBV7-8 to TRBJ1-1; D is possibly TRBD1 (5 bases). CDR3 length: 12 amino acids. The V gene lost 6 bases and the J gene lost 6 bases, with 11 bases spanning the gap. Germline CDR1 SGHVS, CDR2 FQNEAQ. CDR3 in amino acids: CASSGGGAEAFF. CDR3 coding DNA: TGTGCCAGCAGTGGGGGGGGGGCTGAAGCTTTCTTT.

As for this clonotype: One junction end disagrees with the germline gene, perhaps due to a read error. The CDR3 coding sequence is TGCGCCATCAGTGACGGCATGAACACTGCAGCTTTCTTT. Translating gives CAISDGMNTAAFF. The J gene is TRBJ1-1, the V gene TRBV10-1; D gene ambiguous. The CDR3 spans 13 residues. Germline CDR1 reads WNHNN; CDR2 reads SYGVQD (reference sequence).

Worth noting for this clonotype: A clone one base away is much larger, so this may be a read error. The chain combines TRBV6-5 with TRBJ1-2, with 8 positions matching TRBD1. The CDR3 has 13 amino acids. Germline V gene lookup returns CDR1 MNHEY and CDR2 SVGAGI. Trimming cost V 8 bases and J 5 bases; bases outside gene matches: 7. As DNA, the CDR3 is TGTGCCAGCGGACAGGGAATGCAGTATGGCTACACCTTC. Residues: CASGQGMQYGYTF.

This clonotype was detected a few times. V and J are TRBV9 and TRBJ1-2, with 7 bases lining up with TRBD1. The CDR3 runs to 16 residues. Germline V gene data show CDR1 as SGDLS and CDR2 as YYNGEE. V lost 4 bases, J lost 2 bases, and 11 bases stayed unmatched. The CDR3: CASSPQAGGGNYGYTF. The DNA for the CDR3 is TGTGCCAGCAGCCCGCAAGCAGGGGGGGGCAACTATGGCTACACCTTC.

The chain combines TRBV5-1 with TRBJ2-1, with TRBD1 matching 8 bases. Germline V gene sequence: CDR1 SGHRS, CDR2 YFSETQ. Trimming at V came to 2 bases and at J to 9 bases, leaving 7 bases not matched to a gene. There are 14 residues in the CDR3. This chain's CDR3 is CASSFIDRGSEQFF. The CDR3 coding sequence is TGCGCCAGCAGCTTCATAGACAGGGGAAGTGAGCAGTTCTTC. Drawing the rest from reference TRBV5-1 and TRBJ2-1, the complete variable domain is KAGVTQTPRYLIKTRGQQVTLSCSPISGHRSVSWYQQTPGQGLQFLFEYFSETQRNKGNFPGRFSGRQFSNSRSEMNVSTLELGDSALYLCASSFIDRGSEQFFGPGTRLTVL.

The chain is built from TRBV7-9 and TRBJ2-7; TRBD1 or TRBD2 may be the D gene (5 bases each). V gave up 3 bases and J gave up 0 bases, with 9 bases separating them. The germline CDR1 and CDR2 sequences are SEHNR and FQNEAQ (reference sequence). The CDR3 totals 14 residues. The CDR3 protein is CASSLGVSSYEQYF. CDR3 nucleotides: TGTGCCAGCAGCTTGGGGGTGAGCTCCTACGAGCAGTACTTC.

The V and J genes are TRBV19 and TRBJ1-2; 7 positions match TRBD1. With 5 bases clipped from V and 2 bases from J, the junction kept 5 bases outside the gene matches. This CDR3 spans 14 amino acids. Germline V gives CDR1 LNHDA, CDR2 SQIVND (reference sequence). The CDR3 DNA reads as TGTGCCAGTAGTCAGGGGACAGCGAACTATGGCTACACCTTC. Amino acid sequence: CASSQGTANYGYTF.

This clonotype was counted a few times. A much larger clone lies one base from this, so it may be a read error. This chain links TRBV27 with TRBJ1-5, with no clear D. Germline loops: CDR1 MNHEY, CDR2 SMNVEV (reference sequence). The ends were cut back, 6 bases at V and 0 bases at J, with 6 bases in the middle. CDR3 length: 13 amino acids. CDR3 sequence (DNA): TGTGCCAGCAGAAGGGCTAGCAATCAGCCCCAGCATTTT. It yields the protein CASRRASNQPQHF.

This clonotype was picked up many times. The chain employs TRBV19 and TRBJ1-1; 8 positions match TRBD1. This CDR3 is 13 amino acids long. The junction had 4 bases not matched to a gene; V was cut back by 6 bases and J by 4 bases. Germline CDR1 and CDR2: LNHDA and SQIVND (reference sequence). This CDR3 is CASRLTGATEAFF. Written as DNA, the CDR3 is TGTGCCAGTAGACTGACAGGGGCCACTGAAGCTTTCTTT.

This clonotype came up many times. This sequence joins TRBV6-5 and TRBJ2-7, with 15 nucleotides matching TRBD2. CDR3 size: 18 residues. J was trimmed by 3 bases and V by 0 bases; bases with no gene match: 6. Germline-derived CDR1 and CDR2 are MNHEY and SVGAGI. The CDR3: CASSYSTPGLAGGYEQYF. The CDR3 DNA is TGTGCCAGCAGTTACTCGACTCCGGGACTAGCGGGGGGCTACGAGCAGTACTTC.

The CDR3 loop is CASSRSTGTDSGNTIYF. The CDR3 DNA is TGTGCCAGCAGCAGATCGACCGGGACAGACTCTGGAAACACCATATATTTT. The chain links TRBV6-2 or TRBV6-3 to TRBJ1-3, with 7 positions matching TRBD1. Germline loops: CDR1 MNHEY, CDR2 SVGEGT. The CDR3 sequence is 17 residues long. V shed 6 bases, J shed 0 bases, and the junction held 11 bases outside the gene matches.

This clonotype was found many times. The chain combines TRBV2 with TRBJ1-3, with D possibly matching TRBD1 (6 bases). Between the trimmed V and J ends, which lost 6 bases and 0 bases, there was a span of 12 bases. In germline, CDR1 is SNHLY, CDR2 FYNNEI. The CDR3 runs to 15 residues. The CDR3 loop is CASRGTGSSGNTIYF. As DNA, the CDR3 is TGTGCCAGCAGGGGAACAGGGAGCTCTGGAAACACCATATATTTT.

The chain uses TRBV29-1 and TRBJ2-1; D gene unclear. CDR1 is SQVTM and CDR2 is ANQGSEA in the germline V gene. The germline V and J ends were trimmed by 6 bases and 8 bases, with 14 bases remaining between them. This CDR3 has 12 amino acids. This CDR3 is CSVHFRADEQFF. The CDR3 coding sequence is TGCAGCGTGCATTTCCGGGCGGATGAGCAGTTCTTC.

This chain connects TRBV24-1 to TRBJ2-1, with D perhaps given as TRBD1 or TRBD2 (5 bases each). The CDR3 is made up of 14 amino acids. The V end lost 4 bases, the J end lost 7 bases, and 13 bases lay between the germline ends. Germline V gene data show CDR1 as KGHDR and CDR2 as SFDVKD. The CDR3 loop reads CATSEAGWGNEQFF. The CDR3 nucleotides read TGTGCCACCAGTGAAGCAGGGTGGGGGAATGAGCAGTTCTTC.

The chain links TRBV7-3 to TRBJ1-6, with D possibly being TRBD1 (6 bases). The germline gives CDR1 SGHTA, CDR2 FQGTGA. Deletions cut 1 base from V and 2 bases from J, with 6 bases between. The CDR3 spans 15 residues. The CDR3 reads CASSLKGAYNSPLHF. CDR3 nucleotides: TGTGCCAGCAGCTTAAAGGGGGCCTATAATTCACCCCTCCACTTT.